This T cell receptor (beta chain) was identified in a study of blood T cells in healthy people across ages. For this clonotype: The junction and the germline gene differ at one end; a read error may be behind it.

The germline gives CDR1 LGHDT, CDR2 YNNKEL (reference sequence). CDR3 length: 14 amino acids. A second PCR of 7 to 11 cycles used a sample-barcoded 5' primer and a J-beta primer mix. MiXCR was run by TCRdb on the 5' RACE reads, yielding one entry per CDR3 protein. Of around 800,000 distinct CDR3 sequences listed, roughly 50% are singletons. The origin of this receptor is a man at least 80 years old in good health. This sequence joins TRBV3-1 and TRBJ2-5, with TRBD2 matching 8 bases. TRBJ2-7 matches the DNA end more closely, so the J call is doubtful. The material sequenced was blood. The CDR3 nucleotides are TGTGCCAGCGGCCAAGCGGGAGTCTTCGACGAGCAGTACTTC. It is translated as CASGQAGVFDEQYF.